Listed below are T cell receptor beta chains from one sample, sequenced in a study of OX40 agonist ivuxolimab in advanced cancers. The data were produced by immunoSEQ multiplex PCR, yet TCRdb's version contains in-frame clones alone and is incomplete. The sample yields about 43,000 clones, about 87% seen once. Here the sequenced sample was CD4+ or CD8+ T cells sorted from blood, taken in a trial of the OX40 agonist ivuxolimab. Receptor source: an adult with an advanced solid tumor such as melanoma, head and neck, liver or kidney cancer. Each CDR3 is given with its conserved first and last residue. D genes are given only for firm matches. Expanded clones get a size class; other rows say once, few or many, or leave the size out.

J gene: TRBJ2-7; V gene: TRBV23-1; D gene: .; clone size: .; CDR3 DNA: TGCGCCAGCAGTCAATCCCGGAGGAGCCCCTACGAGCAGTACTTC; CDR3 protein: CASSQSRRSPYEQYF
J gene: TRBJ1-2; V gene: TRBV5-1; D gene: TRBD1; clone size: once; CDR3 DNA: TGCGCCAGCAGCTCCACAGGGGGCCTGGGCTATGGCTACACCTTC; CDR3 protein: CASSSTGGLGYGYTF
J gene: TRBJ2-5; V gene: TRBV5-6; D gene: .; clone size: .; CDR3 DNA: TGTGCCAGCAGCTTGGTGCGTGGAGAGACCCAGTACTTC; CDR3 protein: CASSLVRGETQYF
J gene: TRBJ2-7; V gene: TRBV21-1; D gene: .; clone size: .; CDR3 DNA: TGTGCCAGCGGATTCCTAAATGCCGAGCAGTACTTC; CDR3 protein: CASGFLNAEQYF
J gene: TRBJ1-1; V gene: TRBV6-5; D gene: .; clone size: .; CDR3 DNA: TGTGCCAGCAGTTACCTCTGGGGGGACACTGAAGCTTTCTTT; CDR3 protein: CASSYLWGDTEAFF
J gene: TRBJ2-7; V gene: TRBV6-1; D gene: TRBD1; clone size: .; CDR3 DNA: TGTGCCAGCAGTGAACCTGGACAGGGCAGTGACGAGCAGTACTTC; CDR3 protein: CASSEPGQGSDEQYF
J gene: TRBJ2-2; V gene: TRBV29-1; D gene: .; clone size: .; CDR3 DNA: TGCAGCGTTCGACAGACCGGGGAGCTGTTTTTT; CDR3 protein: CSVRQTGELFF
J gene: TRBJ2-7; V gene: TRBV28; D gene: TRBD1; clone size: .; CDR3 DNA: TGTGCCAGCAGTTTGGCGACAGGGAGCTCCTACGAGCAGTACTTC; CDR3 protein: CASSLATGSSYEQYF
J gene: TRBJ2-7; V gene: TRBV11-2; D gene: TRBD2; clone size: .; CDR3 DNA: TGTGCCAGCAGCGTATCCCTGGGACTAGCGGGACCCTACGAGCAGTACTTC; CDR3 protein: CASSVSLGLAGPYEQYF
J gene: TRBJ1-1; V gene: TRBV9; D gene: .; clone size: .; CDR3 DNA: TGTGCCAGCAGCGTGTCAGGGAAGGGGAACACTGAAGCTTTCTTT; CDR3 protein: CASSVSGKGNTEAFF
J gene: TRBJ1-2; V gene: TRBV6-5; D gene: .; clone size: .; CDR3 DNA: TGTGCCAGCAGTTCAGGAGGCTATGGCTACACCTTC; CDR3 protein: CASSSGGYGYTF
J gene: TRBJ1-5; V gene: TRBV19; D gene: TRBD1; clone size: .; CDR3 DNA: TGTGCCAGTAGTATAAGGGGCAGGGGGGGACAGCCCCAGCATTTT; CDR3 protein: CASSIRGRGGQPQHF
J gene: TRBJ2-1; V gene: TRBV9; D gene: .; clone size: .; CDR3 DNA: TGTGCCAGCAGCGCCTTCGGGACTCCTATTTATGAGCAGTTCTTC; CDR3 protein: CASSAFGTPIYEQFF
J gene: TRBJ2-3; V gene: TRBV7-3; D gene: TRBD2; clone size: .; CDR3 DNA: TGTGCCAGCAGCTTCGGGACTAGCGGTTTCAGCACAGATACGCAGTATTTT; CDR3 protein: CASSFGTSGFSTDTQYF
J gene: TRBJ2-7; V gene: TRBV7-9; D gene: .; clone size: .; CDR3 DNA: TGTGCCAGCAGCTCGGGACGGGATTACGAGCAGTACTTC; CDR3 protein: CASSSGRDYEQYF
J gene: TRBJ2-2; V gene: TRBV5-6; D gene: .; clone size: .; CDR3 DNA: TGTGCCAGCAGCCGGCTGGATTTGGGCTTGGCCGGGGAGCTGTTTTTT; CDR3 protein: CASSRLDLGLAGELFF
J gene: TRBJ1-1; V gene: TRBV7-9; D gene: .; clone size: few; CDR3 DNA: TGTGCCAGCAGCGAGCGACAGAGTGAAGCTTTCTTT; CDR3 protein: CASSERQSEAFF
J gene: TRBJ2-7; V gene: TRBV30; D gene: TRBD2; clone size: .; CDR3 DNA: TGTGCCTGGACTCTCTCCGGGGGGGGACCCTACGAGCAGTACTTC; CDR3 protein: CAWTLSGGGPYEQYF
J gene: TRBJ2-1; V gene: TRBV19; D gene: TRBD2; clone size: .; CDR3 DNA: TGTGCCACCCAGCGGGAGGCCTACAATGAGCAGTTCTTC; CDR3 protein: CATQREAYNEQFF
J gene: TRBJ1-1; V gene: TRBV4-1; D gene: TRBD1; clone size: .; CDR3 DNA: TGCGCCAGCAGCCTACGAACAGGGGGTACTGAAGCTTTCTTT; CDR3 protein: CASSLRTGGTEAFF
J gene: TRBJ1-2; V gene: TRBV7-8; D gene: TRBD1; clone size: .; CDR3 DNA: TGTGCCAGCAGCTTACCAGGGGACAGTGGCTACACCTTC; CDR3 protein: CASSLPGDSGYTF
J gene: TRBJ2-2; V gene: TRBV27; D gene: .; clone size: .; CDR3 DNA: TGTGCCAGCAGTCAGGGACAATTCACCGGGGAGCTGTTTTTT; CDR3 protein: CASSQGQFTGELFF
J gene: TRBJ2-2; V gene: TRBV27; D gene: .; clone size: .; CDR3 DNA: TGTGCCAGCAGTTTAGGTGTTAACACCGGGGAGCTGTTTTTT; CDR3 protein: CASSLGVNTGELFF
J gene: TRBJ1-2; V gene: TRBV30; D gene: .; clone size: .; CDR3 DNA: TGTGCCTGGAAAGGCTATGGCTACACCTTC; CDR3 protein: CAWKGYGYTF
J gene: TRBJ2-1; V gene: TRBV6-7; D gene: .; clone size: .; CDR3 DNA: TGTGCCAGCAGTTCCCCTGACTCCCGCTCCTACAATGAGCAGTTCTTC; CDR3 protein: CASSSPDSRSYNEQFF
J gene: TRBJ2-3; V gene: TRBV30; D gene: TRBD2; clone size: .; CDR3 DNA: TGTGCCTGGGACATCCTAGCGGGAGTGTCAGATACGCAGTATTTT; CDR3 protein: CAWDILAGVSDTQYF
J gene: TRBJ2-2; V gene: TRBV5-5; D gene: .; clone size: .; CDR3 DNA: TGTGCCAGCACCTTGACGCAGGGGAGCACCGGGGAGCTGTTTTTT; CDR3 protein: CASTLTQGSTGELFF
J gene: TRBJ2-2; V gene: TRBV9; D gene: .; clone size: .; CDR3 DNA: TGTGCCAGCACTTCGGGACAAACGAACACCGGGGAGCTGTTTTTT; CDR3 protein: CASTSGQTNTGELFF
J gene: TRBJ2-2; V gene: TRBV27; D gene: TRBD2; clone size: few; CDR3 DNA: TGTGCCGCTAGGGTCTGGGGGGGGGCCGGGGAGCTGTTTTTT; CDR3 protein: CAARVWGGAGELFF
J gene: TRBJ2-7; V gene: TRBV5-4; D gene: .; clone size: once; CDR3 DNA: TGTGCCAGCAGCTTTAAGGGGGCCTACGAGCAGTACTTC; CDR3 protein: CASSFKGAYEQYF
J gene: TRBJ2-2; V gene: TRBV6-4; D gene: .; clone size: .; CDR3 DNA: TGTGCCAGCGGGACGGATAACACCGGGGAGCTGTTTTTT; CDR3 protein: CASGTDNTGELFF
J gene: TRBJ1-5; V gene: TRBV4-1; D gene: .; clone size: .; CDR3 DNA: TGCGCCAGCAGCCAGTTCGGGGGGGGTCAGCCCCAGCATTTT; CDR3 protein: CASSQFGGGQPQHF
J gene: TRBJ1-1; V gene: TRBV5-6; D gene: TRBD1; clone size: .; CDR3 DNA: TGTGCCAGCACCATCAAACAGGGGTTTTACACTGAAGCTTTCTTT; CDR3 protein: CASTIKQGFYTEAFF
J gene: TRBJ2-1; V gene: TRBV19; D gene: .; clone size: .; CDR3 DNA: TGTGCCAGTAGTATACCTTTCGGCAGGTTGAATCGACAGGTGGATGAGCAGTTCTTC; CDR3 protein: CASSIPFGRLNRQVDEQFF
J gene: TRBJ1-3; V gene: TRBV27; D gene: .; clone size: .; CDR3 DNA: TGTGCCAGCAGCGAGGGGGGATTCTCTGGAAACACCATATATTTT; CDR3 protein: CASSEGGFSGNTIYF
J gene: TRBJ2-1; V gene: TRBV7-2; D gene: .; clone size: .; CDR3 DNA: TGTGCCAGCAGCTTAGCTCCTCGACCCTCCGCCAATGAGCAGTTCTTC; CDR3 protein: CASSLAPRPSANEQFF
J gene: TRBJ1-5; V gene: TRBV27; D gene: .; clone size: .; CDR3 DNA: TGTGCCAGCAGTTTACGGGGGATCAATCAGCCCCAGCATTTT; CDR3 protein: CASSLRGINQPQHF
J gene: TRBJ2-7; V gene: TRBV7-6; D gene: .; clone size: .; CDR3 DNA: TGTGCCAGCAGCCGGGACCACGAAGGCTACGAGCAGTACTTC; CDR3 protein: CASSRDHEGYEQYF
J gene: TRBJ2-3; V gene: TRBV30; D gene: TRBD2; clone size: once; CDR3 DNA: TGTGCCTGCGGGACTAGCGGGTTTAGCACAGATACGCAGTATTTT; CDR3 protein: CACGTSGFSTDTQYF
J gene: TRBJ1-1; V gene: TRBV20-1; D gene: .; clone size: .; CDR3 DNA: TGCAGTGCTTCCAAACTAGGTGAAGCTTTCTTT; CDR3 protein: CSASKLGEAFF
J gene: TRBJ2-3; V gene: TRBV6-1; D gene: TRBD2; clone size: .; CDR3 DNA: TGTGCCAGCAGTGTGGGGGGACTAGCGGGAGGGAGGTCAGATACGCAGTATTTT; CDR3 protein: CASSVGGLAGGRSDTQYF